This TCR beta chain was recovered during a study of T cell responses to AZD1222 COVID-19 vaccine. Whole-study results and caveats: Mostly white British, mostly female donors; authors suggested clonal diversity may be underestimated. Mapped onto spike, vaccine-associated CD4 TCRs spanned it and were dominant at 160-218 and 743-854.

The data were produced by immunoSEQ multiplex PCR, yet TCRdb's version contains in-frame clones alone and is incomplete. This repertoire shows approximately 150,000 clones, 70% to 90% found once; its top ten account for about 3%. A word on this clone: Antigen unknown.

V gave up 8 bases and J gave up 6 bases, with 17 bases separating them. The CDR3 is 13 amino acids. Germline V gene data show CDR1 as SQVTM and CDR2 as ANQGSEA. The sequence was collected from an adult in good health. This chain links TRBV29-1 with TRBJ1-5; a weak D match, TRBD1 (5 bases). The sample in question was peripheral blood, obtained on day 0 of AZD1222 vaccination. The CDR3 sequence: CSPPGGVGQPQHF. In DNA form, the CDR3 reads TGCAGCCCCCCCGGGGGGGTTGGTCAGCCCCAGCATTTT.